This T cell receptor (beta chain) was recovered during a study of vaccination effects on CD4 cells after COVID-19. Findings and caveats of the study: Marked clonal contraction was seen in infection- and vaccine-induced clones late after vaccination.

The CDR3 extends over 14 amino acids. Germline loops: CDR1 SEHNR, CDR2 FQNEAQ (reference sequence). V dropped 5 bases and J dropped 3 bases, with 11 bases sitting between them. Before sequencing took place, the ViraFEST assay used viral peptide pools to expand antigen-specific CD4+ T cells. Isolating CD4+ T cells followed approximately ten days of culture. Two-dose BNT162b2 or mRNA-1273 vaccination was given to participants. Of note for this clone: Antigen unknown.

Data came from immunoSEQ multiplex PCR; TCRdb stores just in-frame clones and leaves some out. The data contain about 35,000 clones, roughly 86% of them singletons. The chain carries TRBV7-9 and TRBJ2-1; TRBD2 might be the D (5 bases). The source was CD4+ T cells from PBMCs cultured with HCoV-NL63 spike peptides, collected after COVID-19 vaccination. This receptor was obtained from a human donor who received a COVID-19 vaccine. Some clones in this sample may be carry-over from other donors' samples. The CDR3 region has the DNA TGTGCCAGCAGCCCCGCCCGGGGCTACAATGAGCAGTTCTTC. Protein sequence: CASSPARGYNEQFF.